This T cell receptor (beta chain) came from a study of T cells in localized non-small cell lung cancer. CDR1 and CDR2 from the germline V gene are MNHGY and SAAAGT. The V gene end was trimmed by 8 bases and the J gene end by 11 bases; junction bases not matched to a gene: 10. This CDR3 region has 14 residues. The sample holds a few counts of this clone. This table comes from immunoSEQ multiplex PCR, and its TCRdb copy is limited to in-frame clones, with some not included. This table holds 3,500 or so clones, about a third found once. This sequence originates from a female donor older than 55 with stage I lung adenocarcinoma. The chain has TRBV6-8 and TRBJ1-6; 9 bases are shared with TRBD1. The material sequenced was lung tumor tissue, taken before any cancer treatment. CDR3 loop: CASGPGQGPTPLHF. DNA of the CDR3: TGTGCCAGCGGACCGGGACAGGGCCCAACACCCCTCCACTTT.